A selection of T cell receptor beta chains follows, all from one sample in a study of CD8+ T cells in alopecia areata. Clones were read by immunoSEQ multiplex PCR, and TCRdb kept only the in-frame ones, dropping some. The sample lists approximately 120,000 clones; around 60% were seen once. The sample in question was CD4+ T cells sorted from blood, obtained at week 4, from a patient treated with tofacitinib. Receptors were obtained from a human donor with alopecia areata. Each CDR3 is given with its conserved first and last residue. D genes are given only for firm matches. Not all rows give a size; the values are once, few, many and, for expanded clones, a class.

CDR3 length	D gene	clone size	V gene	J gene	CDR3 DNA	CDR3 protein
15	TRBD2	many	TRBV29-1	TRBJ2-5	TGCAGCGTTGCCCAGCTAGCGGGGCCTGGGGGGACCCAGTACTTC	CSVAQLAGPGGTQYF
12	NA	NA	TRBV10-3	TRBJ2-5	TGTGCCATCAGTGAGTCGGCGGAGACCCAGTACTTC	CAISESAETQYF
14	NA	medium-sized	TRBV7-2	TRBJ2-5	TGTGCCAGCAGCTTAGGGGGACGACCAGAGACCCAGTACTTC	CASSLGGRPETQYF
12	NA	NA	TRBV29-1	TRBJ2-5	TGCAGCGTTGAGCCGGGGACTGAGACCCAGTACTTC	CSVEPGTETQYF
14	NA	NA	TRBV4-3	TRBJ1-1	TGCGCCAGCAGCCAAGATCGGAGGAACACTGAAGCTTTCTTT	CASSQDRRNTEAFF
14	NA	NA	TRBV27	TRBJ2-6	TGTGCCAGCAGACGGAACTCTGGGGCCAACGTCCTGACTTTC	CASRRNSGANVLTF
13	NA	NA	TRBV6-5	TRBJ2-3	TGTGCCAGCACCCAGAAAGGGGCAGATACGCAGTATTTT	CASTQKGADTQYF
14	NA	NA	TRBV4-2	TRBJ1-2	TGTGCCAGCAGCCAAGATGGTCAGGTCTATGGCTACACCTTC	CASSQDGQVYGYTF
11	NA	once	TRBV5-1	TRBJ2-1	TGCGCCAGCAGCTTGTACAATGAGCAGTTCTTC	CASSLYNEQFF
14	TRBD1	once	TRBV5-1	TRBJ2-2	TGCGCCAGCAGCCGACAGGGCGGCACCGGGGAGCTGTTTTTT	CASSRQGGTGELFF
14	TRBD2	few	TRBV29-1	TRBJ2-3	TGCAGCGTTGTGACTAGCTTCAACACAGATACGCAGTATTTT	CSVVTSFNTDTQYF
14	TRBD1	NA	TRBV2	TRBJ1-4	TGTGCCAGCAGTTCAGGGGGCCTAAATGAAAAACTGTTTTTT	CASSSGGLNEKLFF
14	TRBD2	NA	TRBV29-1	TRBJ2-1	TGCAGCGTTGTCCTAGCGGGGGGGAACAATGAGCAGTTCTTC	CSVVLAGGNNEQFF
13	NA	NA	TRBV11-2	TRBJ2-5	TGTGCCAGCAGCTTAAGACAGGCAGAGACCCAGTACTTC	CASSLRQAETQYF
12	NA	NA	TRBV29-1	TRBJ1-2	TGCAGCGTTGTCGCCCAGACGAGCGGCTACACCTTC	CSVVAQTSGYTF
16	TRBD2	once	TRBV7-9	TRBJ2-5	TGTGCCAGCAGCTCCCTATTTACTAGCGTACAAGAGACCCAGTACTTC	CASSSLFTSVQETQYF
12	NA	NA	TRBV19	TRBJ1-3	TGTGGATCGAGGAGCTCTGGAAACACCATATATTTT	CGSRSSGNTIYF
16	TRBD2	NA	TRBV28	TRBJ2-3	TGTGCCAGCAGTACCGGACTAGCGGGGGGTACAGATACGCAGTATTTT	CASSTGLAGGTDTQYF
13	NA	NA	TRBV5-1	TRBJ1-1	TGCGCCAGCAGCTTGAAGACAGACACTGAAGCTTTCTTT	CASSLKTDTEAFF
12	NA	NA	TRBV2	TRBJ1-2	TGTGCCAGCAGTCCTAAAACTTATGGCTACACCTTC	CASSPKTYGYTF
16	TRBD2	NA	TRBV7-2	TRBJ2-3	TGTGCCAGCAGCACCCCAGGGACTAGCTGGAGGGATACGCAGTATTTT	CASSTPGTSWRDTQYF
14	NA	few	TRBV10-3	TRBJ1-2	TGTGCCATCAATTCCGATCAGGGAAGCTATGGCTACACCTTC	CAINSDQGSYGYTF
13	NA	many	TRBV2	TRBJ2-5	TGTGCCAGCAGTGAAGCTAGGAGGACTGTCCAGTACTTC	CASSEARRTVQYF
13	NA	few	TRBV5-1	TRBJ2-5	TGCGCCAGCAGCTTGAGCAGAGGAGAGACCCAGTACTTC	CASSLSRGETQYF
14	NA	NA	TRBV5-6	TRBJ1-6	TGTGCCAGCAGCTTGGGAGTTCCTAATTCACCCCTCCACTTT	CASSLGVPNSPLHF
14	NA	NA	TRBV27	TRBJ1-6	TGTGCCAGCAGTCCAACAGGGAGCAATTCACCCCTCCACTTT	CASSPTGSNSPLHF
13	NA	few	TRBV29-1	TRBJ1-5	TGCAGCGTTGGGGCAGGGAGGGGTCAGCCCCAGCATTTT	CSVGAGRGQPQHF